Below, 24 T cell receptor beta chains from the same sample are listed, as sequenced in a study of T-cell reconstitution after alpha-beta-depleted transplantation in children. Unique molecular identifiers were incorporated during preparation of the TCRbeta library. Using its own MiXCR run on the PCR reads, TCRdb lists one record per CDR3 protein. The repertoire holds about 200,000 distinct CDR3 sequences, roughly 6.6% seen once, with 5.5% in the top ten. The sample was PBMCs, taken before TCRalphabeta/CD19-depleted stem cell transplant. The receptors stem from a boy aged 2 to 9 with acute lymphoblastic leukemia, due to receive a stem cell transplant.

This clonotype appeared many times. This sequence joins TRBV21-1 and TRBJ2-7; the D call in the table, TRBD2, was not verified against the DNA. TRBV21-1 is designated a pseudogene. The CDR3 loop spans 20 amino acids. CDR3: CALIHRSTSGSENLSYEQYF. CDR3 in DNA: TGTGCCCTGATTCACCGGTCGACTAGCGGGAGCGAAAACCTCTCCTACGAGCAGTACTTC.

This clonotype was counted at least ten times. This chain connects TRBV29-1 to TRBJ1-2; possibly TRBD1 for D (5 bases). CDR3 length: 13 residues. The V gene's germline CDR1 is SQVTM and CDR2 ANQGSEA. Trimming cost V 8 bases and J 3 bases, with 16 bases left between them. The CDR3 is CSFGRDSDYGYTF. The CDR3 DNA sequence: TGCAGCTTTGGACGAGACAGCGACTATGGCTACACCTTC.

This clonotype appeared many times. CDR3 nucleotides: TGCAGCGTTGGCTGGACTAGCGGTTACACCGGGGAGCTGTTTTTT. Translation: CSVGWTSGYTGELFF. This chain uses TRBV29-1 with TRBJ2-2, with 10 bases lining up with TRBD2. The CDR3 is made up of 15 amino acids. Germline V gives CDR1 SQVTM, CDR2 ANQGSEA. The V and J ends lost 4 bases and 3 bases, in that order; junction bases with no gene match: 5.

This clonotype appeared many times. The rearrangement joins TRBV16 to TRBJ1-5; D is undetermined. Deletions cut 6 bases from V and 3 bases from J, with 12 bases between. The CDR3 is 14 residues long. The germline CDR1 and CDR2 sequences are KGHSY and FQNENV. The CDR3 is CASRAAGNNQPQHF. CDR3 in DNA: TGTGCCAGCAGAGCGGCAGGTAACAATCAGCCCCAGCATTTT.

This clonotype appeared many times. This chain joins TRBV12-3 or TRBV12-4 and TRBJ2-7, with 7 positions matching TRBD1. Trimming cost V 6 bases and J 3 bases; bases outside gene matches: 8. CDR3 length: 14 amino acids. CDR3 bases: TGTGCCAGCAGGGAAGGACAGGCGAACTACGAGCAGTACTTC. It yields the protein CASREGQANYEQYF.

This chain joins TRBV7-2 and TRBJ1-3; unclear D gene. The CDR3 spans 13 residues. The V gene's germline CDR1 is SGHTA and CDR2 FQGNSA. Trimming removed 5 bases from V and 1 base from J, with 6 bases in between. Here the CDR3 DNA reads TGTGCCAGCAGCCTAGGGTCTGGAAACACCATATATTTT. Translated: CASSLGSGNTIYF.

This clonotype was counted many times. The genes are TRBV4-3 and TRBJ1-5; D possibly corresponds to TRBD1 (5 bases). The CDR3 runs 14 residues. V was trimmed by 0 bases and J by 10 bases, leaving 13 bases between them. Germline assignment: CDR1 LGHNA and CDR2 YSLEER. The CDR3 DNA sequence: TGCGCCAGCAGCCAAGAGCAGGGCCCCTTACCCCAGCATTTT. This sequence encodes CASSQEQGPLPQHF.

This clonotype was picked up many times. J is TRBJ2-7 and V is TRBV18, with 10 bases that match TRBD1. Germline loops: CDR1 KGHSH, CDR2 LQKENI. The CDR3 is 15 amino acids. V shed 5 bases, J shed 4 bases, and the junction held 8 bases outside the gene matches. CDR3 region: CASSIPGQGKYEQYF. CDR3 nucleotide sequence: TGTGCCAGCTCAATTCCGGGACAGGGGAAGTACGAGCAGTACTTC.

There are many counts of this clonotype. The rearrangement uses TRBV20-1 and TRBJ2-5; 12 nucleotides align to TRBD2. V shed 0 bases, J shed 5 bases, and the junction held 13 bases outside the gene matches. This CDR3 is built from 18 residues. Germline CDR1 is DFQATT and CDR2 is SNEGSKA (reference sequence). The CDR3 is CSARELASGGGWIETQYF. Written as DNA, the CDR3 is TGCAGTGCTAGAGAATTGGCTAGCGGGGGGGGATGGATCGAGACCCAGTACTTC.

This clonotype has ten or more counts. The chain recombines TRBV20-1 with TRBJ1-5; 8 bases match TRBD1. J lost 2 bases, V lost 4 bases, and 7 bases had no gene match. In germline, CDR1 is DFQATT, CDR2 SNEGSKA (reference sequence). The CDR3 totals 15 residues. The CDR3, as DNA: TGCAGTGCTAAAGGGTCGGACAGGGGCAATCAGCCCCAGCATTTT. It yields the protein CSAKGSDRGNQPQHF.

This clonotype was seen at least ten times. The chain carries TRBV12-3 or TRBV12-4 and TRBJ2-1; D remains unclear. V lost 8 bases, J lost 6 bases, and 8 bases lay in between. This CDR3 has 11 amino acids. Here the CDR3 DNA reads TGTGCCAGCCATCATAGCAATGAGCAGTTCTTC. Its protein is CASHHSNEQFF.

Many counts were recorded for this clonotype. For the CDR3, the DNA is TGTGCCAGCAGTCCGCACTATAGCGGGGGGGCAACTAGCACAGATACGCAGTATTTT. Its translation is CASSPHYSGGATSTDTQYF. V usage is TRBV27 and J usage is TRBJ2-3; TRBD2 aligns across 11 bases. This CDR3 comprises 19 residues. CDR1 MNHEY and CDR2 SMNVEV come from the germline V gene (reference sequence). V trimming: 5 bases; J trimming: 0 bases; junction bases outside the gene matches: 13.

This clonotype was picked up many times. V is TRBV10-3 and J is TRBJ2-6; 7 positions match TRBD1. Germline V lookup: CDR1 ENHRY, CDR2 SYGVKD. The CDR3 extends over 15 amino acids. With V trimmed by 7 bases and J by 0 bases, 3 bases remained unmatched. This chain's CDR3 is CAITGQTSGANVLTF. The CDR3 nucleotides are TGTGCCATCACGGGACAGACCTCTGGGGCCAACGTCCTGACTTTC.

V usage is TRBV20-1 and J usage is TRBJ2-1, with D perhaps being TRBD1 or TRBD2 (5 bases each). Germline CDR1 is DFQATT and CDR2 is SNEGSKA (reference sequence). The CDR3 is 13 residues long. V was shortened by 6 bases and J by 9 bases, with 18 bases between the two germline ends. The CDR3 region has the DNA TGCAGTGCCCCGGTGGGGCTAGCTGGTGAGCAGTTCTTC. Its protein is CSAPVGLAGEQFF.

This clonotype has only a few counts. One end of the junction does not line up with germline, which may come from a read error. This chain links TRBV19 with TRBJ1-2; 7 nucleotides align to TRBD1. The CDR3 runs 12 residues. Germline-derived CDR1 and CDR2 are LNHDA and SQIVND (reference sequence). For the CDR3, the DNA is TGTGCCTGTAGAGGGGGCGACTATGGCTACACCTTC. Amino acids: CACRGGDYGYTF.

This clonotype showed up just a few times. This chain joins TRBV27 and TRBJ2-7; D might be TRBD1 (5 bases). There are 12 residues in the CDR3. The germline V and J ends were trimmed by 5 bases and 5 bases, with 10 bases remaining between them. Germline lookup yields CDR1 MNHEY and CDR2 SMNVEV (reference sequence). CDR3 in DNA: TGTGCCAGCAGTCAAGGGGTCAACGAGCAGTACTTC. Protein product: CASSQGVNEQYF.

The sample holds a few counts of this clonotype. The CDR3: CASGLGNTEAFF. DNA for the CDR3: TGTGCTAGTGGTTTGGGAAACACTGAAGCTTTCTTT. The chain joins TRBV12-5 to TRBJ1-1; D is uncertain. The germline V and J ends were trimmed by 1 base and 2 bases, with 2 bases remaining between them. Germline assignment: CDR1 LGHNT and CDR2 FRNRAP. The CDR3 is made up of 12 amino acids.

This clonotype was seen ten or more times. The chain combines TRBV20-1 with TRBJ1-4; D may be TRBD1 (6 bases). Per the germline V gene, CDR1 is DFQATT and CDR2 is SNEGSKA (reference sequence). CDR3 length equals 16 residues. Trimming took off 4 bases at V and 5 bases at J, with 20 bases between the two ends. This CDR3 reads CSAISQVGTGNEKLFF. The CDR3 nucleotides are TGCAGTGCTATTAGTCAGGTCGGAACAGGGAATGAAAAACTGTTTTTT.

This clonotype was detected ten times or more. J is TRBJ2-3 and V is TRBV7-2; 9 positions match TRBD2. Germline V gene data show CDR1 as SGHTA and CDR2 as FQGNSA. This CDR3 is 16 amino acids long. Trimming removed 7 bases from V and 4 bases from J; junction bases left unmatched: 12. The CDR3 spells CASNLELGLAPDTQYF. The CDR3 DNA reads TGTGCCAGCAACCTAGAATTGGGACTAGCTCCAGATACGCAGTATTTT.

The chain links TRBV28 to TRBJ2-3, with 8 nucleotides matching TRBD2. Trimming cost V 5 bases and J 1 base; bases outside gene matches: 5. In germline, CDR1 is MDHEN, CDR2 SYDVKM. The length of the CDR3 is 15 residues. For the CDR3, the DNA is TGTGCCAGCAGTGAGGCGGGGGGCCGCACAGATACGCAGTATTTT. Residues: CASSEAGGRTDTQYF. Full variable domain (outside the CDR3, taken from reference TRBV28 and TRBJ2-3): DVKVTQSSRYLVKRTGEKVFLECVQDMDHENMFWYRQDPGLGLRLIYFSYDVKMKEKGDIPEGYSVSREKKERFSLILESASTNQTSMYLCASSEAGGRTDTQYFGPGTRLTVL.

The gene calls are TRBV4-1 and TRBJ2-7; 8 bases fit TRBD2. The CDR3 extends over 16 amino acids. Germline loops: CDR1 MGHRA, CDR2 YSYEKL. The V segment lost 1 base and the J segment 3 bases; nucleotides outside the gene matches: 8. In nucleotides, the CDR3 is TGCGCCAGCAGCCAAGCCCCGAGCGGGGGACTCTACGAGCAGTACTTC. Residues: CASSQAPSGGLYEQYF.

Many counts were recorded for this clonotype. The chain uses TRBV6-2 or TRBV6-3 and TRBJ2-7; D is undetermined. Germline-derived CDR1 and CDR2 are MNHEY and SVGEGT. This CDR3 has 15 residues. V shed 0 bases and J shed 2 bases, with 11 bases lying between them. The CDR3 nucleotides are TGTGCCAGCAGTTACTCATCGGATTCCGCCTACGAGCAGTACTTC. Translating gives CASSYSSDSAYEQYF.

This clonotype was seen at least ten times. The chain combines TRBV20-1 with TRBJ2-1, with a weak D call TRBD1 (5 bases). Per the germline V gene, CDR1 is DFQATT and CDR2 is SNEGSKA (reference sequence). V was pared by 5 bases and J by 7 bases, with 18 bases between. This CDR3 is built from 14 residues. The CDR3 reads CSALPRARGNEQFF. DNA for the CDR3: TGCAGTGCTCTCCCACGGGCTAGGGGAAATGAGCAGTTCTTC.

Ten or more counts support this clonotype. The rearrangement links TRBV3-1 to TRBJ2-2; D remains ambiguous. V was clipped by 0 bases and J by 6 bases, with 2 bases between them. Germline loops: CDR1 LGHDT, CDR2 YNNKEL (reference sequence). The CDR3 has 12 amino acids. As DNA, the CDR3 is TGTGCCAGCAGCCAAGAGGCCGGGGAGCTGTTTTTT. Its protein is CASSQEAGELFF.